These 8 T cell receptor beta chains were sequenced from one sample in a study of patients and donors after allogeneic stem cell transplantation. TCRdb recomputed calls from the RT-PCR reads with MiXCR, one row per CDR3 protein. The sample includes about 160,000 distinct CDR3 sequences, 20% to 25% of them seen just once. Sequencing was carried out using blood, either unsorted or a sorted T cell fraction (not recorded which). The receptors were gathered from a human donor who was either an allogeneic HSCT recipient or a stem cell or donor lymphocyte infusion donor (not recorded which). It is not recorded whose cells these are; they may come from a transplant donor.

The rearrangement links TRBV29-1 to TRBJ2-7, with a weak D call TRBD2 (5 bases). The V end was cut by 5 bases, the J end by 2 bases, with 7 bases between. The CDR3 spans 11 residues. Germline CDR1 reads SQVTM; CDR2 reads ANQGSEA. Here the CDR3 DNA reads TGCAGCGTTTCCGGGACCTACGAGCAGTACTTC. Amino acids: CSVSGTYEQYF.

V is TRBV5-1 and J is TRBJ1-5, with a weak D call TRBD1 (5 bases). The CDR3 has 14 residues. Trimming stripped 4 bases from V and 7 bases from J, with 15 bases between. Germline CDR1 reads SGHRS; CDR2 reads YFSETQ. The CDR3 DNA sequence: TGCGCCAGCAGCCGAAGGGGTAGGCGCCAGCCCCAGCATTTT. Translation gives CASSRRGRRQPQHF.

The chain has TRBV12-3 or TRBV12-4 and TRBJ2-5; D is undetermined. The CDR3 is 17 residues long. The germline V and J ends were trimmed by 2 bases and 2 bases, with 18 bases remaining between them. CDR3: CASSLKLELTAQETQYF. In DNA, the CDR3 is TGTGCCAGCAGTTTAAAGCTTGAGCTGACGGCGCAAGAGACCCAGTACTTC.

Many counts were recorded for this clonotype. The V and J genes are TRBV6-2 or TRBV6-3 and TRBJ1-5; D call uncertain. The V end was cut by 1 base, the J end by 1 base, with 5 bases between. The CDR3 runs 14 residues. The germline V gene has CDR1 MNHEY and CDR2 SVGEGT. CDR3 nucleotide sequence: TGTGCCAGCAGTTACTGGGCCAGCAATCAGCCCCAGCATTTT. Amino acids: CASSYWASNQPQHF.

The chain joins TRBV10-3 to TRBJ2-6, with 10 bases that match TRBD2. The CDR3 is made up of 18 amino acids. Germline assignment: CDR1 ENHRY and CDR2 SYGVKD. Trimming at V came to 5 bases and at J to 4 bases, leaving 11 bases not matched to a gene. Here the CDR3 reads CAISRTSGASPGANVLTF. The CDR3 region has the DNA TGTGCCATCAGTAGGACTAGCGGAGCCTCTCCCGGGGCCAACGTCCTGACTTTC.

This clonotype was counted many times. The V and J genes are TRBV7-2 and TRBJ2-2; D unclear. Germline V gives CDR1 SGHTA, CDR2 FQGNSA. CDR3 size: 14 residues. V was pared by 4 bases and J by 3 bases, with 9 bases between. CDR3 residues: CASSSRSYTGELFF. CDR3 bases: TGTGCCAGCAGCTCACGGAGCTACACCGGGGAGCTGTTTTTT.

The chain joins TRBV3-1 to TRBJ2-7; TRBD1 matches 9 bases. J was trimmed by 0 bases and V by 5 bases; bases with no gene match: 5. The CDR3 has 15 amino acids. CDR1 and CDR2 (germline): LGHDT, YNNKEL (reference sequence). CDR3 coding DNA: TGTGCCAGCAGCGGGGGACAGGGTTTCTCCTACGAGCAGTACTTC. Amino acid sequence: CASSGGQGFSYEQYF.

Worth noting for this clonotype: A much bigger clone sits one base away, suggesting this may be a read error. The chain is built from TRBV12-3 or TRBV12-4 and TRBJ1-1; D is uncertain. This CDR3 region has 13 residues. The V end lost 3 bases, the J end lost 1 base, and 6 bases lay between the germline ends. The CDR3 DNA reads TGTGCCAGCAGTTTTAACACGAACACTGAAGCTTTCTTT. The encoded protein is CASSFNTNTEAFF.